This TCR beta chain was found in a study of T cell changes during pregnancy in multiple sclerosis. Data came from immunoSEQ multiplex PCR; TCRdb stores just in-frame clones and leaves some out. The sample holds more than 45,000 clones, about 90% seen once. CDR1 is KGHSH, CDR2 LQKENI, per germline. After removal of 1 base from V and 0 bases from J, the junction contained 5 bases not matched to a gene. There are 16 residues in the CDR3. The chain uses TRBV18 and TRBJ2-5, with 7 bases matching TRBD2. Sequenced here: CD4+ T cells from peripheral blood mononuclear cells, sampled after pregnancy. This clonotype was obtained from a female donor with multiple sclerosis, enrolled in a pregnancy study. The CDR3 region is CASSPLAAGNQETQYF. In nucleotides, the CDR3 is TGTGCCAGCTCACCACTTGCAGCGGGAAACCAAGAGACCCAGTACTTC.